The 6 T cell receptor beta chains below were found in one sample sequenced in a study of circulating and synovial CD4+ cells in juvenile arthritis. Libraries were prepared by immunoSEQ multiplex PCR; TCRdb keeps only in-frame clonotypes and omits some of them. The repertoire holds roughly 32,000 clones, with about 95% as singletons. Input material: CD4+ T cells from blood. Receptors originate from a human donor with juvenile idiopathic arthritis.

This chain uses TRBV7-9 with TRBJ2-7; TRBD2 might be the D (5 bases). The CDR3 is made up of 13 amino acids. Trimming removed 0 bases at V and 6 bases at J, with 9 bases between. The germline CDR1 and CDR2 sequences are SEHNR and FQNEAQ (reference sequence). DNA of the CDR3: TGTGCCAGCAGCTTAGCGCTAGCTAGCGAGCAGTACTTC. This translates into CASSLALASEQYF.

The gene calls are TRBV9 and TRBJ2-3; TRBD1 aligns across 7 bases. Germline V gene lookup returns CDR1 SGDLS and CDR2 YYNGEE. V lost 0 bases to trimming and J lost 1 base; unmatched junction nucleotides: 2. The CDR3 runs to 15 residues. The CDR3 region is CASSVERGRTDTQYF. The DNA of the CDR3 is TGTGCCAGCAGCGTAGAAAGGGGGCGCACAGATACGCAGTATTTT.

The chain joins TRBV27 to TRBJ1-2; 9 positions agree with TRBD1. The CDR3 loop spans 15 amino acids. Germline lookup yields CDR1 MNHEY and CDR2 SMNVEV (reference sequence). V shed 5 bases and J 7 bases; nucleotides not matched to a gene: 11. This CDR3 is CASSLKKGQGFGYTF. CDR3 DNA sequence: TGTGCCAGCAGTCTAAAAAAGGGACAGGGTTTTGGCTACACCTTC.

The rearrangement joins TRBV5-4 to TRBJ1-5, with 7 bases matching TRBD1. From germline, CDR1 is SGHNT and CDR2 YYREEE (reference sequence). CDR3 length: 14 residues. The CDR3 sequence: CAPTGETGSQPQHF. In nucleotides, the CDR3 is TGTGCACCGACGGGGGAGACAGGGTCTCAGCCCCAGCATTTT.

The genes are TRBV19 and TRBJ2-3; TRBD1 matches 7 bases. Germline V gene sequence: CDR1 LNHDA, CDR2 SQIVND (reference sequence). The junction had 1 base not matched to a gene; V was cut back by 3 bases and J by 1 base. This CDR3 comprises 14 residues. CDR3 residues: CASSIGQGTDTQYF. The CDR3 DNA reads as TGTGCCAGTAGTATCGGACAGGGCACAGATACGCAGTATTTT.

The chain carries TRBV25-1 and TRBJ2-7, with 14 bases that match TRBD2. Germline V gives CDR1 MGHDK, CDR2 SYGVNS. The trim removed 6 bases at V and 2 bases at J, leaving 12 bases unmatched. The CDR3 is made up of 18 amino acids. The CDR3 DNA reads as TGTGCCAGCAGCGGAACTGCGGGACTAGCGGGAGTACCCTACGAGCAGTACTTC. Its translation: CASSGTAGLAGVPYEQYF.